This T cell receptor (beta chain) emerged from a study of CD8 T cells in Susac syndrome. Turning to the study itself: Patients with Susac syndrome were therapy-naive, taking corticosteroids, with some also receiving intravenous immunoglobulin, or taking intravenous immunoglobulin alone at the time their blood was drawn. Regarding the study as a whole: The CD4+ T cell repertoires that were profiled in Susac syndrome showed no clonal expansion.

With random hexamers, roughly 0.5 to 1 ug RNA was reverse transcribed. MiXCR, run by TCRdb on the immunoSEQ multiplex PCR reads, gives a single entry per CDR3 protein. Of around 170,000 distinct CDR3 sequences in the sample, approximately 96% were seen once. For this clonotype: The antigen remains undetermined.

The TEMRA cells underwent FACS enrichment, while the CD8+ and CD4+ T cells underwent negative isolation. Sequencing was carried out using CD4+ T cells from PBMCs. This clonotype was obtained from a human donor with Susac syndrome.

CDR3 residues: CASSHPLAGGFVSTDTQYF. CDR3 nucleotides: TGTGCCAGCAGCCATCCACTAGCGGGGGGTTTCGTGAGCACAGATACGCAGTATTTT. The rearrangement joins TRBV9 to TRBJ2-3; TRBD2 matches 12 bases. CDR1 is SGDLS, CDR2 YYNGEE, per germline. The V gene end was trimmed by 4 bases and the J gene end by 0 bases; junction bases not matched to a gene: 12. The CDR3 is 19 amino acids.